Listed below are T cell receptor beta chains from one sample, sequenced in a study of T-cell memory formation after mild COVID-19. MiXCR, applied by TCRdb to the 5' RACE reads, yields one record per CDR3 protein. This table has under 200,000 distinct CDR3 sequences, roughly 30% appearing once. The sequenced sample was PBMCs or a T cell subset sorted from them (not recorded which). The receptors derive from an adult woman who had mild COVID-19 (a few samples of this study predate the infection). Cell type and time point are not known. Both conserved end residues are part of each CDR3. The D gene is left open where the match is weak. Some rows mark clone size as missing; the rest say once, few, many or name a class of expanded clone.

>-|TRBV27|TRBJ1-1|-
TGTGCCACCCAGAATGCGGGGAACACTGAAGCTTTCTTT
CATQNAGNTEAFF
>few|TRBV5-1|TRBJ1-1|TRBD1
TGCGCCAGCGCTTGGACAGGGAGTAGGGACACTGAAGCTTTCTTT
CASAWTGSRDTEAFF
>many|TRBV24-1|TRBJ2-7|TRBD2
TGTGCCACCAGTGAAACTTCAGCCGGGACTAGCGGGACCTACGAGCAGTACTTC
CATSETSAGTSGTYEQYF
>-|TRBV18|TRBJ2-3|-
TGTGCCAGCTCCCCCGGATCCACAGATACGCAGTATTTT
CASSPGSTDTQYF
>-|TRBV11-2|TRBJ2-5|-
TGTGCCAGCAGCTTGCCTAGACAGATCCAAGAGACCCAGTACTTC
CASSLPRQIQETQYF
>few|TRBV5-1|TRBJ2-4|-
TGCGCCAGCAGCTTGGCGTTGGACAGCCGGGGAGCCAAAAACATTCAGTACTTC
CASSLALDSRGAKNIQYF
>few|TRBV18|TRBJ2-3|-
TGTGCCAGCTCACCAGGGCGTGGAGATACGCAGTATTTT
CASSPGRGDTQYF
>-|TRBV15|TRBJ2-1|TRBD2
TGTGCCACCAGCACACCATCCGGGACTAGCGGGGGGAATGAGCAGTTCTTC
CATSTPSGTSGGNEQFF
>few|TRBV6-1|TRBJ2-3|TRBD1
TGTGCCAGCGGGACAGACCGCACAGATACGCAGTATTTT
CASGTDRTDTQYF
>few|TRBV5-1|TRBJ2-3|TRBD2
TGCGCCAGCAGCTTCGGGAGCGGGGCAGATGGTACGCAGTATTTT
CASSFGSGADGTQYF
>few|TRBV5-1|TRBJ2-7|-
TGCACCAGCAGCTTGGTGCCAGGGGTCTCCTACGAGCAGTACTTC
CTSSLVPGVSYEQYF
>few|TRBV7-2|TRBJ2-1|TRBD2
TGTGCCAGCAGCCCGCCGGGACTAGCGGATGTCAATGAGCAGTTCTTC
CASSPPGLADVNEQFF
>few|TRBV9|TRBJ2-2|TRBD1
TGTGCCAGCAGCTCTCCGACGGGACAGGGGGCCGGGGAGCTGTTTTTT
CASSSPTGQGAGELFF
>few|TRBV3-1|TRBJ2-3|TRBD2
TGTGCCAGCAGCCAATCTCCCGGGACTAGCGCCACTGATACGCAGTATTTT
CASSQSPGTSATDTQYF
>-|TRBV7-2|TRBJ1-1|TRBD1
TGTGCCAGCAGCTTAGGAGACAGGGGGCGAATTGAAGCTTTCTTT
CASSLGDRGRIEAFF
>-|TRBV12-3/TRBV12-4|TRBJ2-6|-
TGTGCCAGCATTAACAGGGTCGCTGGGGCCAACGTCCTGACTTTC
CASINRVAGANVLTF
>-|TRBV5-6|TRBJ1-5|-
TGTGCCAGCAGCTTGGGGTGGGGTAGCAATCAGCCCCAGCATTTT
CASSLGWGSNQPQHF
>few|TRBV27|TRBJ2-7|-
TGTGCCAGCCAGGGGGGAGGGCACGAGCAGTACTTC
CASQGGGHEQYF
>-|TRBV6-2/TRBV6-3|TRBJ2-6|-
TGTGCCAGCAGATGGGGGACTGGGGCCAACGTCCTGACTTTC
CASRWGTGANVLTF
>few|TRBV20-1|TRBJ2-2|TRBD2
TGCAGTGCTAGGCCTAGCGGTGTCACCGGGGAGCTGTTTTTT
CSARPSGVTGELFF
>-|TRBV24-1|TRBJ2-1|TRBD2
TGTGCCACCAGTGATTTGGGGCCGGGAGGCATAGCAAATGAGCAGTTCTTC
CATSDLGPGGIANEQFF
>-|TRBV18|TRBJ1-1|-
TGTGCCAGCTCACCAAAGGTTTTCGGGGAAGCTTTCTTT
CASSPKVFGEAFF
>many|TRBV7-9|TRBJ2-3|-
TGTGCCAGCAGCTTATTCCAGGGCGGGACAGATACGCAGTATTTT
CASSLFQGGTDTQYF
>-|TRBV5-1|TRBJ2-5|-
TGCGCCAGCAGCTTGACAGGGACTCGGGAGACCCAGTACTTC
CASSLTGTRETQYF
>few|TRBV6-1|TRBJ2-5|-
TGTGCCAGCAGTGAAAGGCTGGGAGGGACCCAGTACTTC
CASSERLGGTQYF
>few|TRBV20-1|TRBJ2-3|-
TGCAGTGCTCGTCCGGGACTTCAAGATACGCAGTATTTT
CSARPGLQDTQYF
>-|TRBV7-3|TRBJ2-5|-
TGTGCCAGCAGCTTAAGTAGCGCCACTCAAGAGACCCAGTACTTC
CASSLSSATQETQYF
>-|TRBV18|TRBJ2-3|-
TGTGCCAGCTCACAACAGGGTGCAGATACGCAGTATTTT
CASSQQGADTQYF
>-|TRBV10-3|TRBJ1-1|-
TGTGCCATCAAAGGGGGAGGAACTGAAGCTTTCTTT
CAIKGGGTEAFF